The present T cell receptor beta chain was sequenced within a study of monozygotic twins with inflammatory bowel disease. The study, taken as a whole, reports: Repertoire similarity did not separate concordant from discordant twins, possibly from limited power.

Template switching added UMIs carrying a 6-nucleotide sample barcode. Two rounds of nested PCR, of around 15 and 9 cycles, were run on TCRalpha and TCRbeta cDNA. TCRdb re-called the 5' RACE reads; one entry per CDR3 protein, DNA not given. Its listing shows some 150,000 distinct CDR3 sequences. The CDR3 covers 17 residues. CDR1 is MNHEY, CDR2 SMNVEV, per germline (reference sequence). On this clonotype: What it binds is unknown.

The clonotype comes from a human donor with ulcerative colitis or Crohn's disease, or a healthy co-twin of an affected twin (not recorded which). The genes are TRBV27 and TRBJ2-7; TCRdb lists TRBD2, though no DNA is available to test this call. The sample was blood. CDR3 protein: CASSPQLRLAGGYEQYF.